Included here is one T cell receptor beta chain sequence, with context. This receptor's antigen is unknown. Per-base qualities were not stored, and no clone one base away is much larger. TCRbeta CDR3 regions were amplified from genomic DNA by means of the immunoSEQ Assay, a bias-controlled multiplex PCR. On the study's bioinformatics: The number of nucleated cells in each sample was estimated by amplification of reference gene primers within the assay. Sequence reads were collapsed and filtered to measure the absolute abundance of every unique TCRbeta CDR3 rearrangement. For each sample, productive Simpson clonality was calculated as the square root of Simpson's diversity index over productive rearrangements. This is the immuneACCESS table as TCRdb keeps it, with only in-frame sequences that have V and J called. A part of the clones is gone; compared with another copy, unresolved V genes explain less than half, and the rest is unexplained. That table is the source of V, J and clone size, and D and trimming were worked out from the DNA. The sample yields 200,000 to 250,000 clones; 85% were counted once. Clones ranked in the top ten supply under 2.5% of the sample.

Counted from cysteine to phenylalanine, this CDR3 has 14 amino acids. The read is trimmed to its CDR3 DNA, 42 bases read in frame from base 1. Taken from the germline V gene, the CDR1 and CDR2 loops are SGHTA and FQGNSA. V loses 3 bases of germline sequence and J loses 3 bases, and the interval between the two ends is 11 bases. This record comes from a study of blood T cell repertoires in COVID-19 (TCRdb year 2020). About the full investigation: The collaborator samples originated in the United States, Italy and Spain and spanned the acute and convalescent phases of COVID-19. The repertoires were released in a freely available public database meant as a resource for research on the immune response to SARS-CoV-2. The prospective study material was composed of cDNA or gDNA derived from T cells, B-cell-depleted T cells, or PBMCs. The samples were drawn from two sources: the first 160 participants of the ongoing ImmuneRACE study, and 1,000 to 1,500 subjects contributed by 6 global collaborators. Nearly every sample came with metadata listing a de-identified subject ID, COVID-19 status, age in years and sex. The dataset comprised deeply sampled blood TCRbeta repertoires from subjects exposed to, actively infected with, or recovered from COVID-19. Where HLA class I and class II types were available, the types were taken from metadata supplied by the sample provider, not from assay-based typing.

What the research found in general, with its limitations: Clinical and demographic metadata were provided uncurated, with the amount varying by source and participant.

At one collaborating source in Seattle, patients were enrolled during active infection and were followed longitudinally through the course of disease. Collaborating institutions collected whole blood in K2EDTA tubes following their own protocols. Collaborator samples were shipped for TCRbeta analysis as frozen whole blood, isolated PBMCs, or DNA extracted from either sample type. The source material was peripheral blood. The chain uses TRBV7-2 and TRBJ1-2, with the D segment identity uncertain. The sequence came from a woman between 70 and 85 years old with COVID-19, enrolled during active disease. The CDR3 protein: CASSLRVKDYGYTF. The nucleotides read TGTGCCAGCAGCTTGAGGGTTAAAGACTATGGCTACACCTTC.